This T cell receptor (beta chain) appears in the sequencing data of a study of PD-1 blockade in classical Hodgkin lymphoma. Method: immunoSEQ multiplex PCR; TCRdb's copy keeps in-frame clones and lacks some. This sample yields about 93,000 clones, of which around 80% are seen a single time; roughly 10% belongs to the top ten. CDR1 is MNHEY, CDR2 SVGAGI, per germline. J lost 5 bases, V lost 7 bases, and 12 bases had no gene match. The CDR3 has 15 amino acids. Time point described: cycle 4 day 1 (C4D1), after less than seven weeks of nivolumab. Brentuximab vedotin exposure varied among the patients, all of whom had relapsed after autologous stem cell transplantation.

This chain connects TRBV6-5 to TRBJ2-7, with TRBD1 identical over 9 bases. The specimen was peripheral blood mononuclear cells (PBMCs), collected before the fourth cycle of nivolumab. The TCR sequence derives from a human donor with classical Hodgkin lymphoma. CDR3 bases: TGTGCCAGCACCGCGCTGGGGGACAGGGTCCACGAGCAGTACTTC. It is translated as CASTALGDRVHEQYF.